This TCR beta chain was sequenced for a study of T cell repertoires in cytomegalovirus infection. Study-level background: In the study, CMV epitopes included recently identified HLA-C-restricted and well-studied HLA-B-restricted ones.

TCRdb analysed the reads with MiXCR anew, one entry per CDR3 protein. Of fewer than 850,000 distinct CDR3 sequences in the sample, about 28% are singletons; the top ten hold around 14%. General study points: Ex vivo responses were dominated by HLA-C-restricted CMV-specific TCR beta clonotypes. Summed public TCR beta family frequency identified CMV carriers bearing the relevant HLA.

There are many counts of this clonotype. Its antigen remains unidentified. CDR3 length: 13 amino acids. Trimming left V 3 bases short and J 6 bases short, with 8 bases between. The sequencing used cultured CD8+ T cells from PBMCs, collected from culture after CMV antigen stimulation. This TCR was sampled from a human donor in good health (CMV status not recorded). Some clones in this sample may be carry-over from other donors' samples. This chain links TRBV12-3 or TRBV12-4 with TRBJ2-2; tentative D call: TRBD2 (5 bases). The DNA of the CDR3 is TGTGCCAGCAGTTTTGGAGGTTCCGGGGAGCTGTTTTTT. Translation gives CASSFGGSGELFF.